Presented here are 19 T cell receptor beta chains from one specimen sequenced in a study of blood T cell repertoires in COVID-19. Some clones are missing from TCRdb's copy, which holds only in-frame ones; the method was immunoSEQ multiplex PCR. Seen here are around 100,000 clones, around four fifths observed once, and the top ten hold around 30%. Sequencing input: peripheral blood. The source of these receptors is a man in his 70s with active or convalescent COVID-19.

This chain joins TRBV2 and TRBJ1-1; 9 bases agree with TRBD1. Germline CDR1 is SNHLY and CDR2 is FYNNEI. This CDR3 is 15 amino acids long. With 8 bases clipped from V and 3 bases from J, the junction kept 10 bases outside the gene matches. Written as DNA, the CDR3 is TGTGCCAGCGGAGGACAGGGGAAGATTCACACTGAAGCTTTCTTT. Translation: CASGGQGKIHTEAFF.

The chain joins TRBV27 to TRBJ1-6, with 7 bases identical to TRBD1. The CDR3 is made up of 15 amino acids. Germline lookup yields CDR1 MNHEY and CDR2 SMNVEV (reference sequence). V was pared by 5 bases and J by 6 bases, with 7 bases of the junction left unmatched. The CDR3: CASSTLGTANSPLHF. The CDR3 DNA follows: TGTGCCAGCAGTACCCTTGGGACAGCTAATTCACCCCTCCACTTT.

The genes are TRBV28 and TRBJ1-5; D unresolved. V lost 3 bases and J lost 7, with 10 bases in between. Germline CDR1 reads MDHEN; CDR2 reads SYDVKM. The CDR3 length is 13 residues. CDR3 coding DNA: TGTGCCAGCAGTTTCAGTCGTTACCAGCCCCAGCATTTT. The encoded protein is CASSFSRYQPQHF.

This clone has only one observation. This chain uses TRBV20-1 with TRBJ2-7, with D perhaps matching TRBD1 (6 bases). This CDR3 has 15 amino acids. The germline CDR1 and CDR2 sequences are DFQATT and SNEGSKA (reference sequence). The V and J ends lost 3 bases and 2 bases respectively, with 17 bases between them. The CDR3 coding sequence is TGCAGTGCTAGTTTACGGACAGCCCGTGCCTACGAGCAGTACTTC. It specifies CSASLRTARAYEQYF.

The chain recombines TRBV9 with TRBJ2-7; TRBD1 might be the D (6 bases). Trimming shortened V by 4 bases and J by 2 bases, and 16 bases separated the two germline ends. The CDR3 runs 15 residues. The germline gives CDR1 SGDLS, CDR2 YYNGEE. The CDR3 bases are TGTGCCAGCAGCCCGGGTTGGGACACTGCCTACGAGCAGTACTTC. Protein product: CASSPGWDTAYEQYF.

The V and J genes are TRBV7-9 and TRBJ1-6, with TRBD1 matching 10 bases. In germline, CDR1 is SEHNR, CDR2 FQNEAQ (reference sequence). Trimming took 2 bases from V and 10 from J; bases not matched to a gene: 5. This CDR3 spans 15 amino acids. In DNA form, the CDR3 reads TGTGCCAGCAGCTTACCGGGACAGGGGAACTCACCCCTCCACTTT. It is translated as CASSLPGQGNSPLHF.

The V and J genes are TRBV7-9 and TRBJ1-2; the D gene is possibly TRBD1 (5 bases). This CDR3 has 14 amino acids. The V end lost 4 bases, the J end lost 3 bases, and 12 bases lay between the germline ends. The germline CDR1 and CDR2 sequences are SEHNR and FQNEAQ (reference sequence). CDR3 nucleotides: TGTGCCAGCAGCTCGGCGGACAAAGACTATGGCTACACCTTC. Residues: CASSSADKDYGYTF.

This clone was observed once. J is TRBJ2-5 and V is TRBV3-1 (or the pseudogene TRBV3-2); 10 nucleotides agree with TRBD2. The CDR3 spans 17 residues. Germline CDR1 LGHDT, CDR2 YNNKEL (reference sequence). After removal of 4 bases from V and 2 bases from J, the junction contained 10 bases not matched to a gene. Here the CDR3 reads CASSPFWTSGLQETQYF. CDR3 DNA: TGTGCCAGCAGCCCTTTCTGGACTAGCGGATTACAAGAGACCCAGTACTTC.

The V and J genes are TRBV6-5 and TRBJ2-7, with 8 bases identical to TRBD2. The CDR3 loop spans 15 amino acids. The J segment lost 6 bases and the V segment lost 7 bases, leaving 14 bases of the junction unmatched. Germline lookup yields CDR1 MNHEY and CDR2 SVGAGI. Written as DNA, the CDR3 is TGTGCCAGCAACACTCCCGGGACTAGGGGGGCCGAGCAGTACTTC. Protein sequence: CASNTPGTRGAEQYF.

DNA for the CDR3: TGTGCCAGCAGCGTAGGAACTGGGAGCACCTACGAGCAGTACTTC. The encoded protein is CASSVGTGSTYEQYF. This chain links TRBV9 with TRBJ2-7; weak D call: TRBD2 (5 bases). Between the trimmed V and J ends, which lost 0 bases and 2 bases, there was a span of 12 bases. The CDR3 is 15 residues long. Germline assignment: CDR1 SGDLS and CDR2 YYNGEE.

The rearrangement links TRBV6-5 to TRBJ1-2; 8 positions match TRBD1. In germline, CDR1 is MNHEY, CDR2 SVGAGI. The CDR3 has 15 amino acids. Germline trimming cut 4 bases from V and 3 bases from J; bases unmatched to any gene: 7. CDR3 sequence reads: CASSSPWTGYYGYTF. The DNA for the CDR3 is TGTGCCAGCAGTTCCCCCTGGACAGGGTACTATGGCTACACCTTC.

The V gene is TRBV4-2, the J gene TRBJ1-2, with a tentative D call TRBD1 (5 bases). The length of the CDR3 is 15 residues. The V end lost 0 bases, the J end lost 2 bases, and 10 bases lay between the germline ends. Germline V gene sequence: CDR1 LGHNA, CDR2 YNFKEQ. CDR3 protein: CASSQDLGGNYGYTF. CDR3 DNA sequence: TGTGCCAGCAGCCAAGATCTCGGGGGGAACTATGGCTACACCTTC.

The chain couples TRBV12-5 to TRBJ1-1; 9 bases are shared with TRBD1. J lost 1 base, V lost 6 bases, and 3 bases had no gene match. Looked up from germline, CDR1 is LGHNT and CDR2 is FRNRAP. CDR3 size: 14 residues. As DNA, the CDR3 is TGTGCTAGTGGCAAGACAGGGGGGAACACTGAAGCTTTCTTT. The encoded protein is CASGKTGGNTEAFF.

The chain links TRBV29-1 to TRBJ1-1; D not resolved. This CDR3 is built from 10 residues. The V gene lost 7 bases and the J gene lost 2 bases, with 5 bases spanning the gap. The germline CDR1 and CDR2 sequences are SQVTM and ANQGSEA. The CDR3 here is CSAHNTEAFF. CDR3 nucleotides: TGCAGCGCCCATAACACTGAAGCTTTCTTT.

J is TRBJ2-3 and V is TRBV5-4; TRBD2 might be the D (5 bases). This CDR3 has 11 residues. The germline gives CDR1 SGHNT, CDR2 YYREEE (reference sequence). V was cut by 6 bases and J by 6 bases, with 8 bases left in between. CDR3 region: CASTRGDTQYF. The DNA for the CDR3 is TGTGCCAGCACACGGGGTGATACGCAGTATTTT.

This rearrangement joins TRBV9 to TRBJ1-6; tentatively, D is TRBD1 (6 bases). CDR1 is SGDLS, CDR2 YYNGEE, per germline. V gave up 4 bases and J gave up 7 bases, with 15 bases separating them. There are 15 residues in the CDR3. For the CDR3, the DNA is TGTGCCAGCAGCCCAGGGGACCTTAGGAATTCACCCCTCCACTTT. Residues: CASSPGDLRNSPLHF.

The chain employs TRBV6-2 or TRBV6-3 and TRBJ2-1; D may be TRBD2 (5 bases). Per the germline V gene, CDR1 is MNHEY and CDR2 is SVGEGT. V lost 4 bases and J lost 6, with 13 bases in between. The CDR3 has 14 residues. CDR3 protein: CASSLPLATNEQFF. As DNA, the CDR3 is TGTGCCAGCAGTTTGCCTTTAGCGACCAATGAGCAGTTCTTC.

CDR3 bases: TGCAGCGCTGGGCAGGGATCCTACAATGAGCAGTTCTTC. Protein: CSAGQGSYNEQFF. The chain has TRBV29-1 and TRBJ2-1, with TRBD1 as a possible D gene (5 bases). V was shortened by 7 bases and J by 1 base, with 11 bases between the two germline ends. The CDR3 covers 13 residues. Germline lookup yields CDR1 SQVTM and CDR2 ANQGSEA.

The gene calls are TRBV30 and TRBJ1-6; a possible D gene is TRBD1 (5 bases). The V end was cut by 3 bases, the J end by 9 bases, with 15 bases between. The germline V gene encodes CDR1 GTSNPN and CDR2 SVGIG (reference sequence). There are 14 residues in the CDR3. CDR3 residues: CAWSPGGAGSPLHF. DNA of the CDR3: TGTGCCTGGAGCCCCGGCGGGGCGGGTTCACCCCTCCACTTT.